Reported below is one T cell receptor beta chain. The clone's antigen remains unknown. No much larger clonotype is one base removed from it; base qualities were not supplied. From cysteine to phenylalanine, the CDR3 is 13 amino acids long. Only the CDR3 portion is preserved as DNA: 39 bases, with reading frame beginning at the first base. V was cut back by 1 base and J by 6 bases, leaving a gap of 10 bases between them. CDR1 and CDR2 are read off the germline V gene as MGHRA and YSYEKL. Amplification of TCR beta CDR3 regions was carried out from RNA transcripts. For the first round of RT-PCR on the TCR CDR3, the HTBI primer set was used together with the Qiagen OneStep RT-PCR kit. A second multiplex PCR round built the libraries, followed by size selection and purification. The libraries were sequenced on an Illumina HiSeq2000 using paired-end 100 bp reads. In the paper's pipeline: SOAPnuke was used to process the raw data, removing reads that contained adapters or uncalled bases, had a mean Phred below 15, or lacked an exact match to the constant primer or identifier. High-quality paired reads were merged using COPE v1.2.5, and each unique nucleotide sequence was defined as a clonotype. MiTCR v1.1 was used to align the clonotypes against IMGT TRBV, TRBD and TRBJ reference segments. The analysis included only V-J combinations with a frequency above 0.0001, which together covered 99% to 99.2% of the repertoires. A TCS score was defined as the ratio of F50 (clonal expansion) to E x V (chaos), with BLOSUM62-based TCRdist applied between CDR3 peptides within each V-J. Welch's t-statistics and random forest reduced 450 to 600 V-J features to 10 to 15, which were used in a naive Bayes classifier (R e1071). The public reads were reanalyzed by TCRdb: fastp trimming at Q25, MiXCR alignment, in-frame beta chains only. Entries are consolidated by CDR3 protein sequence, retaining the most common genes and DNA. TCRdb, rather than the study authors, made the V and J calls. This sample lists 500,000 or so distinct CDR3 sequences; under 20% were detected once. In total, the top ten clones hold 17% of the sample.

This specimen comes from a study of T cells in Graves' hyperthyroidism and ophthalmopathy (dated by TCRdb to about 2019). With respect to the entire study: Peripheral blood was sampled at the time of initial diagnosis, prior to any treatment. Prospective prediction of ophthalmopathy was tested in an independent validation cohort of fewer than 20 hyperthyroidism patients and 15 to 17 patients who later progressed to ophthalmopathy. The roughly 91 discovery patients were randomly split 7:3 into training and test sets. TCR Vbeta CDR3 sequencing of approximately 140 peripheral blood samples (43 ophthalmopathy, roughly 74 hyperthyroidism and around 17 progressor patients) is reported in the paper. In more than 5 Graves' hyperthyroidism patients, the study also compared T-cell repertoires from thyroid tissue with T-cell repertoires from blood. After blood sampling, hyperthyroidism patients were treated with methimazole at a starting dose of 30 mg daily, and ophthalmopathy patients were treated with high-dose intravenous methylprednisolone. To identify distinguishing TCR V-J signatures, a discovery cohort of 100 patients was used, comprising 43 with Graves' ophthalmopathy and 55 to 65 with stable Graves' hyperthyroidism.

Moderately to severely active disease, a Clinical Activity Score of at least 3, a NOSPECS grade of at least 4, and a duration under 3 months were present in ophthalmopathy patients. Patients with uncontrolled infections, other autoimmune diseases, pregnancy or lactation were excluded. Clinical symptoms, serum thyroxine and TRAb, thyroid ultrasound, and orbital computed tomography formed the basis for the diagnoses. PBMCs were separated from around 9.1 ml of fresh peripheral blood using Ficoll-Paque density gradient centrifugation. Total RNA was extracted using Trizol reagent, and RNA quality was assessed on an Agilent 2100 Bioanalyzer. What the authors observed across the whole study: A 13 V-J signature model separated ophthalmopathy from stable hyperthyroidism, with 87.88% sensitivity and about 81% specificity in cross-validation and 80%/75% in testing. Most expanded thyroid clonotypes (frequency above 0.001) were also found in blood, which suggests that blood repertoires may mirror thyroid immune responses. No statistical method was used to fix the sample size in advance, and group allocation was not hidden from the investigators. During validation, the model predicted progression to ophthalmopathy a median of about 6.3 months ahead of onset, with more than 60% sensitivity and around 73% specificity.

The source of this sequence is a woman aged 18-29 years with Graves' ophthalmopathy. Sequencing was done on a sample of blood. The chain couples TRBV4-1 to TRBJ2-7, with the D gene not clear enough to name. The sequenced DNA is TGCGCCAGCAGCCAAGGCCTTCGTGGCGAGCAGTACTTC. This gives the protein CASSQGLRGEQYF.